A selection of T cell receptor beta chains follows, all from one sample in a study of cytomegalovirus exposure and HLA in healthy donors. Assay used: immunoSEQ multiplex PCR; TCRdb lists only in-frame clones, some missing. The sample yields 150,000 to 200,000 clones, about 80% seen once. Sequenced: PBMCs. All receptors come from a man between 18 and 35 years old in good health and CMV-seropositive. Both conserved end residues are part of each CDR3. A D gene is named only where the DNA matches it firmly. Clone size is not always given. Where it is, it says once, few, many or a class for expanded clones.

V gene	D gene	J gene	clone size	CDR3 DNA	CDR3 protein
TRBV28	-	TRBJ1-2	-	TGTGCCAGCACATCCCTAGAGGGTGTCAATGGCTACACCTTC	CASTSLEGVNGYTF
TRBV6-4	TRBD1	TRBJ2-1	few	TGTGCCAGCGGAACAGGGGGCCGGAATGAGCAGTTCTTC	CASGTGGRNEQFF
TRBV7-8	TRBD1	TRBJ2-5	few	TGTGCCAGCAGCCTAACAGGGGGATGGGAGGAGACCCAGTACTTC	CASSLTGGWEETQYF
TRBV5-1	TRBD1	TRBJ1-3	-	TGCGCCAGCAGCCGAACGACAGGGGCGATTGGAAACACCATATATTTT	CASSRTTGAIGNTIYF
TRBV25-1	-	TRBJ1-2	-	TGTGCCAGCAGTGACTCTCAGGGGAACTATGGCTACACCTTC	CASSDSQGNYGYTF
TRBV15	TRBD2	TRBJ2-7	-	TGTGCCACCAGCAGAGGGACTAGCGGGAACGCCTACGAGCAGTACTTC	CATSRGTSGNAYEQYF
TRBV2	-	TRBJ2-5	-	TGTGCCAGCTTGTGGGGAGGGACCCAGTACTTC	CASLWGGTQYF
TRBV30	TRBD2	TRBJ2-3	few	TGTGCCCTAGCGGGAAGCACAGATACGCAGTATTTT	CALAGSTDTQYF
TRBV7-3	-	TRBJ1-1	-	TGTGCCAGCAGCCGCCAGTGGAACACTGAAGCTTTCTTT	CASSRQWNTEAFF
TRBV7-7	-	TRBJ2-1	few	TGTGCTAGCAGCTTTGGGGAGTACAATGAGCAGTTCTTC	CASSFGEYNEQFF
TRBV4-3	-	TRBJ1-4	-	TGCGCCAGCAGCCCAACACAGGGCGTCGATGAAAAACTGTTTTTT	CASSPTQGVDEKLFF
TRBV4-1	-	TRBJ1-2	-	TGCGCCAGCAGCCGCGCTGCCGAGGCAGACTATGGCTACACCTTC	CASSRAAEADYGYTF
TRBV19	-	TRBJ1-5	few	TGTGCCAGTAAATGGGCAGGGTTGACCGGAGGCAATCAGCCCCAGCATTTT	CASKWAGLTGGNQPQHF
TRBV5-4	TRBD1	TRBJ1-2	-	TGTGCCAGCAGCTTCCGACAGGGGCTAGCGATCTATGGCTACACCTTC	CASSFRQGLAIYGYTF
TRBV5-1	TRBD1	TRBJ1-1	-	TGCGCCAGCAGCTGGACAGGGATGAACACTGAAGCTTTCTTT	CASSWTGMNTEAFF
TRBV27	TRBD2	TRBJ2-7	-	TGTGCCAGCAGTTTGCGGGGGGAATCCTACGAGCAGTACTTC	CASSLRGESYEQYF
TRBV27	TRBD1	TRBJ2-7	-	TGTGCCAGCAGTTTAACTTTCGGACAGGGCCCCTACGAGCAGTACTTC	CASSLTFGQGPYEQYF
TRBV5-1	-	TRBJ1-5	-	TGCGCCAGCAGCTTGGCAGGGATTAGCAATCAGCCCCAGCATTTT	CASSLAGISNQPQHF
TRBV19	-	TRBJ1-2	-	TGTGCCAGTAGTATAGGTGAGGAGAGACCCTTCTATGGCTACACCTTC	CASSIGEERPFYGYTF
TRBV5-8	-	TRBJ2-7	-	TGTGCCAGCAACCCGCTCACAGGTCCTAACTCCTACGAGCAGTACTTC	CASNPLTGPNSYEQYF
TRBV9	-	TRBJ1-1	-	TGTGCCAGCAGCGCCGGGGTGGGTAACACTGAAGCTTTCTTT	CASSAGVGNTEAFF
TRBV11-2	TRBD2	TRBJ2-3	-	TGTGCCAGCAGCCCGTTTCGGACTAGCAGAGATACGCAGTATTTT	CASSPFRTSRDTQYF
TRBV19	TRBD2	TRBJ2-7	few	TGTGCCAGTAGTTCGACTAGCGGGAGCTACGAGCAGTACTTC	CASSSTSGSYEQYF
TRBV29-1	TRBD2	TRBJ2-3	once	TGCAGCGTTGAAGGGACTAGTCCAGATACGCAGTATTTT	CSVEGTSPDTQYF
TRBV5-1	TRBD2	TRBJ2-7	-	TGCGCCAGCAGCTGGAGCGGGGTTGACGAGCAGTACTTC	CASSWSGVDEQYF
TRBV6-5	TRBD2	TRBJ2-5	-	TGTGCCAGCAGTTATGAGCGGGGGGGAGAGACCCAGTACTTC	CASSYERGGETQYF
TRBV28	TRBD1	TRBJ2-1	-	TGTGCCAGCAGAAATATCGGGACAGAATACAATGAGCAGTTCTTC	CASRNIGTEYNEQFF
TRBV2	TRBD1	TRBJ2-7	-	TGTGCCAGCAGGTTAGGGACAGGGGCCCACGAGCAGTACTTC	CASRLGTGAHEQYF
TRBV15	-	TRBJ2-1	-	TGTGCCACCAGCAGAGAACGCGGGTTGGGTGGTGAGCAGTTCTTC	CATSRERGLGGEQFF
TRBV5-1	-	TRBJ1-2	-	TGCGCCAGCAGCCCCGCCCAGGGGTACTATGGCTACACCTTC	CASSPAQGYYGYTF
TRBV28	-	TRBJ2-1	-	TGTGCCAGCAGTCCACTTACAGGGAGCTCCTACAATGAGCAGTTCTTC	CASSPLTGSSYNEQFF
TRBV2	-	TRBJ1-1	few	TGTGCCAGCAGTGAGTATGAGGGTTGGGGGCCAGGACGGGTGAACACTGAAGCTTTCTTT	CASSEYEGWGPGRVNTEAFF
TRBV7-2	-	TRBJ2-4	-	TGTGCCAGCAGCGGGGAGGTCCCTGCTCGAGGCATTCAGTACTTC	CASSGEVPARGIQYF
TRBV11-2	-	TRBJ1-3	-	TGTGCCAGCAGCTTAGGAGCCTCTGGAAACACCATATATTTT	CASSLGASGNTIYF
TRBV19	-	TRBJ2-2	-	TGTGCCAGTAGTAACAAGTATTCCCCCCCTCTGGAGGGGAGGATCCCCGGGGAGCTGTTTTTT	CASSNKYSPPLEGRIPGELFF
TRBV6-6	-	TRBJ1-1	-	TGTGCCAGCGGGTCGACCGACACCTACACTGAAGCTTTCTTT	CASGSTDTYTEAFF
TRBV2	-	TRBJ2-1	-	TGTGCCAGCGTGGTAGTCTACAATGAGCAGTTCTTC	CASVVVYNEQFF
TRBV7-2	-	TRBJ1-5	-	TGTGCCAGCAGCATGACCCAGGGCCTATCGGATCAGCCCCAGCATTTT	CASSMTQGLSDQPQHF
TRBV5-5	TRBD1	TRBJ1-4	-	TGTGCCAGCAGCTTGTTGATTGGGACAGGGGGTGAAAAACTGTTTTTT	CASSLLIGTGGEKLFF
TRBV9	TRBD1	TRBJ1-2	-	TGTGCCAGCAGCGTAGGGACAGGGATTCTACAGGAGGGCTACACCTTC	CASSVGTGILQEGYTF
TRBV6-1	TRBD1	TRBJ2-7	-	TGTGCCAGCAGTTCCAGGACAGGGGGCTTCTACGAGCAGTACTTC	CASSSRTGGFYEQYF
TRBV19	-	TRBJ1-5	-	TGTGCCAGTAGTATGGGCCAGGGAAATCAGCCCCAGCATTTT	CASSMGQGNQPQHF
TRBV27	TRBD1	TRBJ1-1	-	TGTGCCAGCAGTTCCACAGGGGGCCGGACTGAAGCTTTCTTT	CASSSTGGRTEAFF
TRBV6-5	-	TRBJ1-2	-	TGTGCCAGCAGTAAACCAGGGGTCTATGGCTACACCTTC	CASSKPGVYGYTF
TRBV7-9	-	TRBJ1-5	-	TGTGCCAGCAGCGGGGGGGATCAGCCCCAGCATTTT	CASSGGDQPQHF
TRBV7-2	TRBD2	TRBJ2-2	-	TGTGCCAGCAGCTGGGGACTAGTGGGGAACACCGGGGAGCTGTTTTTT	CASSWGLVGNTGELFF
TRBV19	-	TRBJ2-1	-	TGTGCCAGTAGTCCAGTCCAGACTGTCTACAATGAGCAGTTCTTC	CASSPVQTVYNEQFF
TRBV27	-	TRBJ2-7	-	TGTGCCAGCAGTTTTGGGGGGAATTCCTACGAGCAGTACTTC	CASSFGGNSYEQYF
TRBV7-9	-	TRBJ2-5	-	TGTGCCACGCAGGACAAGCAAGAGACCCAGTACTTC	CATQDKQETQYF
TRBV6-5	-	TRBJ1-3	-	TGTGCCAGCAGTACGGGTTCGATCCCGAACACCATATATTTT	CASSTGSIPNTIYF
TRBV7-9	-	TRBJ1-2	-	TGTGCCAGCAGCTTCACAGGGCCGGGCTACACCTTC	CASSFTGPGYTF